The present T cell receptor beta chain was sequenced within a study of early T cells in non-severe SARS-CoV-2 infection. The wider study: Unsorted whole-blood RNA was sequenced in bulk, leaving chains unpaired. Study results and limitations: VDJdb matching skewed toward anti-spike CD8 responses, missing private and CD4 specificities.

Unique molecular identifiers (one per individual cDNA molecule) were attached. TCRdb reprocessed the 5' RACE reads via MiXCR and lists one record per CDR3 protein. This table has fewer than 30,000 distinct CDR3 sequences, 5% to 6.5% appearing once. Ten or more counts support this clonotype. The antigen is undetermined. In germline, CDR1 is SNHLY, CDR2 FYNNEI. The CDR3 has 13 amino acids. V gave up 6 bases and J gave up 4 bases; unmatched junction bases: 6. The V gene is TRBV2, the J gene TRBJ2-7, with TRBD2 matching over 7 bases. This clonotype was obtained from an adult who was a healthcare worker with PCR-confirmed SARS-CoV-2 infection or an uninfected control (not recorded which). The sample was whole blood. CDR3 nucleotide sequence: TGTGCCAGCAGGTTCCAGCGGGATTACGAGCAGTACTTC. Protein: CASRFQRDYEQYF.